These 16 T cell receptor beta chains originate from one sample sequenced in a study of blood T cell repertoires in COVID-19 (TCRdb year 2020). Receptor libraries were prepared by the immunoSEQ multiplex PCR assay. The table was pulled from immuneACCESS by TCRdb, which kept in-frame rearrangements only. Such tables lose some clones; where checked, under half of the loss comes from unresolved V genes, and the rest has no known cause. This sample comprises 300,000 to 450,000 clones, 81% of them detected only once. The top ten clonotypes cover about 1% of the sample. The sequencing input was peripheral blood. Receptors originate from a human donor with acute or convalescent COVID-19. The donor label of this sample is uncertain.

This sequence joins TRBV7-8 and TRBJ2-1; TRBD2 aligns across 7 bases. The CDR3 totals 16 residues. Germline V gene sequence: CDR1 SGHVS, CDR2 FQNEAQ. Trimming removed 2 bases from V and 0 bases from J; junction bases left unmatched: 4. CDR3 sequence (DNA): TGTGCCAGCAGCTTAAGACGGGGGGTCTCCTACAATGAGCAGTTCTTC. It translates to CASSLRRGVSYNEQFF.

V gene TRBV7-9 combines with J gene TRBJ2-1, with TRBD2 identical over 12 bases. Per germline, CDR1 SEHNR and CDR2 FQNEAQ (reference sequence). Losses at the gene ends were 6 bases for V and 15 bases for J; bases not matched to a gene: 9. The CDR3 runs 13 residues. In nucleotides, the CDR3 is TGTGCCAGCAGTTTCGGACTAGCGGGAAACACGTTCTTC. The encoded protein is CASSFGLAGNTFF.

The rearrangement uses TRBV5-1 and TRBJ1-4; 7 nucleotides line up with TRBD1. Unmatched junction bases numbered 3, after V lost 0 bases and J lost 10 bases. Looked up from germline, CDR1 is SGHRS and CDR2 is YFSETQ. This CDR3 contains 13 residues. CDR3 coding DNA: TGCGCCAGCAGCTTGGATCCAGGGGGAAAACTGTTTTTT. Its protein product is CASSLDPGGKLFF.

This chain uses TRBV6-6 with TRBJ2-1; D may be TRBD1 (6 bases). Germline V gene sequence: CDR1 MNHNY, CDR2 SVGAGI (reference sequence). V lost 5 bases and J lost 0, with 11 bases in between. This CDR3 contains 15 residues. The CDR3 protein is CASSAGVGSYNEQFF. For the CDR3, the DNA is TGTGCCAGCAGTGCAGGGGTTGGCTCCTACAATGAGCAGTTCTTC.

This clone was seen a handful of times. The rearrangement joins TRBV18 to TRBJ1-2; TRBD1 is a possible D gene (5 bases). Trimming stripped 5 bases from V and 3 bases from J, with 10 bases between. Germline CDR1 is KGHSH and CDR2 is LQKENI. The CDR3 sequence is 13 residues long. CDR3 region: CASSADSYYGYTF. CDR3 in DNA: TGTGCCAGCTCAGCCGACAGCTACTATGGCTACACCTTC. The full variable domain, its missing parts supplied by reference TRBV18 and TRBJ1-2, is NAGVMQNPRHLVRRRGQEARLRCSPMKGHSHVYWYRQLPEEGLKFMVYLQKENIIDESGMPKERFSAEFPKEGPSILRIQQVVRGDSAAYFCASSADSYYGYTFGSGTRLTVV.

The chain joins TRBV20-1 to TRBJ1-1, with TRBD1 matching 7 bases. CDR3 length equals 12 residues. The V and J ends lost 3 bases and 4 bases, in that order; junction bases with no gene match: 2. Germline V CDR1 and CDR2: DFQATT, SNEGSKA (reference sequence). CDR3 coding DNA: TGCAGTGCTAGTTCAGGGGGCACTGAAGCTTTCTTT. Residues: CSASSGGTEAFF.

The rearrangement joins TRBV5-8 to TRBJ2-3; 10 bases are a match to TRBD2. The J segment lost 11 bases and the V segment lost 1 base, leaving 10 bases of the junction unmatched. The CDR3 totals 15 residues. CDR1 is SGHTS and CDR2 is YDEGEE in the germline V gene. CDR3 protein: CASSLSLAGPTMQYF. The DNA of the CDR3 is TGTGCCAGCAGCTTGTCACTAGCGGGACCAACCATGCAGTATTTT.

The chain employs TRBV9 and TRBJ2-1; 7 bases line up with TRBD2. V was clipped by 0 bases and J by 5 bases; unmatched bases: 2. Germline values: CDR1 SGDLS, CDR2 YYNGEE. The CDR3 is 14 residues long. The CDR3 nucleotides read TGTGCCAGCAGCGTAGTAGCGGGTCACAATGAGCAGTTCTTC. Its protein is CASSVVAGHNEQFF. Full variable domain (rest looked up from reference TRBV9 and TRBJ2-1): DSGVTQTPKHLITATGQRVTLRCSPRSGDLSVYWYQQSLDQGLQFLIQYYNGEERAKGNILERFSAQQFPDLHSELNLSSLELGDSALYFCASSVVAGHNEQFFGPGTRLTVL.

This clone was found a few times. The chain joins TRBV12-3 or TRBV12-4 to TRBJ1-5; D not resolved. V lost 2 bases and J 11 bases, leaving 10 bases between the germline ends. The CDR3 length is 12 residues. In nucleotides, the CDR3 is TGTGCCAGCAGTTTAAACCCGAGGTCCCAGCATTTT. Amino acids: CASSLNPRSQHF.

This chain uses TRBV11-3 with TRBJ2-1; D is possibly TRBD2 (6 bases). Germline V gives CDR1 SGHNT, CDR2 YENEEA. The CDR3 sequence is 15 residues long. Trimming pared 4 bases from V and 7 bases from J, leaving 17 bases between. As DNA, the CDR3 is TGTGCCAGCAGCTCGATTGGGGGGAGCGGGAATGAGCAGTTCTTC. It specifies CASSSIGGSGNEQFF.

The CDR3 bases are TGTGCCAGCAGTTTAGAGGTGTACGAGCAGTACTTC. Residues: CASSLEVYEQYF. The chain is built from TRBV28 and TRBJ2-7; the D is unclear. In germline, CDR1 is MDHEN, CDR2 SYDVKM. The length of the CDR3 is 12 residues. The V gene lost 2 bases and the J gene lost 4 bases, with 6 bases spanning the gap.

CDR3 in amino acids: CASSIDGQGNTEAFF. CDR3 in DNA: TGTGCCAGTAGTATAGATGGACAGGGGAACACTGAAGCTTTCTTT. The rearrangement links TRBV19 to TRBJ1-1; 8 bases line up with TRBD1. V dropped 0 bases and J dropped 1; count of bases not matched to a gene: 1. CDR3 length equals 15 residues. The germline V gene encodes CDR1 LNHDA and CDR2 SQIVND (reference sequence).

The V and J genes are TRBV2 and TRBJ1-5; 11 positions agree with TRBD1. The length of the CDR3 is 14 residues. Germline loops: CDR1 SNHLY, CDR2 FYNNEI. Losses at the gene ends were 6 bases for V and 7 bases for J; bases not matched to a gene: 5. The CDR3 DNA reads TGTGCCAGCAGAGGGACAGGGGGTGGGCAGCCCCAGCATTTT. It encodes CASRGTGGGQPQHF. The whole variable domain, filled in from reference TRBV2 and TRBJ1-5, reads EPEVTQTPSHQVTQMGQEVILRCVPISNHLYFYWYRQILGQKVEFLVSFYNNEISEKSEIFDDQFSVERPDGSNFTLKIRSTKLEDSAMYFCASRGTGGGQPQHFGDGTRLSIL.

The V gene is TRBV29-1, the J gene TRBJ1-5; 9 nucleotides align to TRBD1. Per the germline V gene, CDR1 is SQVTM and CDR2 is ANQGSEA. Unmatched junction bases numbered 4, after V lost 6 bases and J lost 4 bases. This CDR3 has 13 amino acids. The DNA of the CDR3 is TGCAGCGTGGCCGGGACAGGGAATCAGCCCCAGCATTTT. Translated, it gives CSVAGTGNQPQHF.

V gene TRBV2 combines with J gene TRBJ1-1; 7 nucleotides line up with TRBD1. There are 15 residues in the CDR3. The V gene end was trimmed by 5 bases and the J gene end by 4 bases; junction bases not matched to a gene: 10. The V gene's germline CDR1 is SNHLY and CDR2 FYNNEI. DNA for the CDR3: TGTGCCAGCAGTCTAGGGGGCGCCGGAACCACTGAAGCTTTCTTT. This gives the protein CASSLGGAGTTEAFF.

This chain uses TRBV27 with TRBJ1-2; the match to TRBD1 covers 8 bases. V was pared by 0 bases and J by 8 bases, with 5 bases of the junction left unmatched. The CDR3 covers 14 residues. Per germline, CDR1 MNHEY and CDR2 SMNVEV (reference sequence). The CDR3 region is CASSLSRGRWGYTF. In DNA, the CDR3 is TGTGCCAGCAGTTTATCCAGGGGGCGGTGGGGCTACACCTTC.